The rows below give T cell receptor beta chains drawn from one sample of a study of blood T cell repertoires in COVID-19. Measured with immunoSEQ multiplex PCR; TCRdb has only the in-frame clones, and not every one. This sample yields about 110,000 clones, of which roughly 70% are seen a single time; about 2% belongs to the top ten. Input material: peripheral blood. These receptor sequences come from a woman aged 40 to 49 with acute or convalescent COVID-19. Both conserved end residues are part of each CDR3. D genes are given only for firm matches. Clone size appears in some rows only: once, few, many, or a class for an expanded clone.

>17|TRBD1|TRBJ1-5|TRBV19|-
CASSMGPGQGSGQPQHF
TGTGCCAGTAGTATGGGCCCCGGACAGGGTTCGGGTCAGCCCCAGCATTTT
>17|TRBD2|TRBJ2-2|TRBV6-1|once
CASSESSAGGRTGELFF
TGTGCCAGCAGTGAGTCCTCAGCGGGGGGGCGAACCGGGGAGCTGTTTTTT
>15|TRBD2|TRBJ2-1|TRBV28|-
CASSPGGGQYNEQFF
TGTGCCAGCAGTCCGGGCGGGGGGCAATACAATGAGCAGTTCTTC
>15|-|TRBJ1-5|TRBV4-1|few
CASSQDPQGFQPQHF
TGCGCCAGCAGCCAAGATCCACAGGGCTTTCAGCCCCAGCATTTT
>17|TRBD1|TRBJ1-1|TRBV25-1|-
CASSEFFLQGANTEAFF
TGTGCCAGCAGTGAATTTTTCCTGCAGGGGGCGAACACTGAAGCTTTCTTT
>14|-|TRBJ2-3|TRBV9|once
CASSPQGRTDTQYF
TGTGCCAGCAGCCCCCAGGGTCGCACAGATACGCAGTATTTT
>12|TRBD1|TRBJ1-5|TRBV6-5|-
CASRTGHQPQHF
TGTGCCAGCAGGACAGGGCATCAGCCCCAGCATTTT
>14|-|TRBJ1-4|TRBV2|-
CAIEYGGAGEKLFF
TGTGCCATCGAGTATGGGGGGGCAGGGGAAAAACTGTTTTTT
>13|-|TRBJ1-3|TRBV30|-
CAWSVRHVDTIYF
TGTGCCTGGAGTGTACGACATGTTGACACCATATATTTT
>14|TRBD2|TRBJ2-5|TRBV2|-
CASRLAGDSETQYF
TGTGCCAGCAGGCTAGCGGGGGACTCAGAGACCCAGTACTTC
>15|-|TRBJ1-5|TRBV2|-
CASKEQGYSNQPQHF
TGTGCCAGCAAGGAGCAGGGATATAGCAATCAGCCCCAGCATTTT
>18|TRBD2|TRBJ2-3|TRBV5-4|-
CASSLVGLAGGRTDTQYF
TGTGCCAGCAGCTTGGTGGGCCTAGCGGGGGGCCGCACAGATACGCAGTATTTT
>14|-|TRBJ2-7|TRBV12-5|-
CASGLGHGTYEQYF
TGTGCTAGTGGTTTGGGACACGGTACCTACGAGCAGTACTTC
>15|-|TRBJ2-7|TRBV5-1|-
CASSLGAGIEDEQYF
TGCGCCAGCAGCTTGGGGGCAGGGATAGAAGACGAGCAGTACTTC
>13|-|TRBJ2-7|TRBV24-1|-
CATSGGSNDEQYF
TGTGCCACCAGTGGGGGCAGTAACGACGAGCAGTACTTC
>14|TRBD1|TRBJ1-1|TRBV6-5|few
CASGPTGVNTEAFF
TGTGCCAGCGGTCCAACAGGGGTGAACACTGAAGCTTTCTTT
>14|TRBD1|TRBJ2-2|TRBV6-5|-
CASRRTGEHGELFF
TGTGCCAGCAGGAGGACAGGGGAGCACGGGGAGCTGTTTTTT
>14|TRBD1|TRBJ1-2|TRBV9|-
CASSVGGQGYGYTF
TGTGCCAGCAGCGTAGGGGGACAGGGATATGGCTACACCTTC
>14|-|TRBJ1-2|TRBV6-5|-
CASRQGDNDYGYTF
TGTGCCAGCAGGCAAGGGGATAATGACTATGGCTACACCTTC
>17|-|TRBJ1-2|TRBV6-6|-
CASSPQGTRGLNYGYTF
TGTGCCAGCAGTCCACAGGGTACCCGGGGCCTAAACTATGGCTACACCTTC
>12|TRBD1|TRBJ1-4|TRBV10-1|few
CASSETGTALFF
TGCGCCAGCAGTGAGACCGGGACAGCACTGTTTTTT
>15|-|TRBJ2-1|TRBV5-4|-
CASSLVGSSYNEQFF
TGTGCCAGCAGCTTGGTGGGGAGCTCCTACAATGAGCAGTTCTTC
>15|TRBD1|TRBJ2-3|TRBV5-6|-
CASSSGTGVADTQYF
TGTGCCAGCAGCTCCGGGACAGGGGTGGCAGATACGCAGTATTTT
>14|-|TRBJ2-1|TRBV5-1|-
CASSLSGPYNEQFF
TGCGCCAGCAGCTTGTCAGGGCCTTACAATGAGCAGTTCTTC
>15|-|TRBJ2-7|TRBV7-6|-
CASSLVEAGSYEQYF
TGTGCCAGCAGCTTAGTGGAGGCGGGCTCCTACGAGCAGTACTTC
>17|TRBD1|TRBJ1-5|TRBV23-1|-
CASSQPDRGRLNQPQHF
TGCGCCAGCAGTCAACCCGACAGGGGGCGTTTGAATCAGCCCCAGCATTTT
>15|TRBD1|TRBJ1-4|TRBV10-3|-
CAISPGQASNEGLFF
TGTGCCATCAGTCCCGGACAGGCGTCTAATGAAGGACTGTTTTTT